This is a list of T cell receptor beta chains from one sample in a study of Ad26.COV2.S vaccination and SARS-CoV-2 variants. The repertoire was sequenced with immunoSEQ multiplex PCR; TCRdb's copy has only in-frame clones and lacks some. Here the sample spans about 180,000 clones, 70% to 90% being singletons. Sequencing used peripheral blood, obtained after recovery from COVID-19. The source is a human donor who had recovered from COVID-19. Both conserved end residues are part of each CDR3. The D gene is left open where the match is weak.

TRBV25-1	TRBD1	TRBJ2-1	CASHGTGFNEQFF
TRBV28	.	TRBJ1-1	CASTGSQGSHTEAFF
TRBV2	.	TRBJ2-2	CASSVGNTGELFF
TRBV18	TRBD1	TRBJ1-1	CASSSDRVEAFF
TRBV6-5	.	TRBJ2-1	CASSYEGQGTYNEQFF
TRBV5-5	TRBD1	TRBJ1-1	CASSTPTGMNTEAFF
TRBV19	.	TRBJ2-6	CASTRSGANVLTF
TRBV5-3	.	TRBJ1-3	CARSFSLLGPGNTIYF
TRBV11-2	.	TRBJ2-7	CASSFRQNSYEQYF
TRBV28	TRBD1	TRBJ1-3	CASSLYGTGASGNTIYF
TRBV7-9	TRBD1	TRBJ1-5	CASRLGTGPNQPQHF
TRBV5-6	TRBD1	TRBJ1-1	CASSLRDRALNTEAFF
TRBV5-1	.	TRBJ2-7	CASSLEGASYEQYF
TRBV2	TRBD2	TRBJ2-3	CASRPSGDTQYF
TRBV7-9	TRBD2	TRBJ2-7	CASSYGLAEYF
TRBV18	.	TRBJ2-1	CASSPPRRGDPLNEQFF
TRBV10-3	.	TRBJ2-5	CAISESNGGAETQYF
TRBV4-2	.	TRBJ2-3	CASSTFGGTQYF
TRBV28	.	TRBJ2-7	CASTSSGDPYEQYF
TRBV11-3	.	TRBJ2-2	CASSLRGSPGELFF
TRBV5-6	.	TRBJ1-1	CASSLFKARSVGAFF
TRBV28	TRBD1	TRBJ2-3	CASRQGISTDTQYF
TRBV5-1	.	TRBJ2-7	CASSLDGTPAYEQYF
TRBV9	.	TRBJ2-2	CASTRDSFNTGELFF
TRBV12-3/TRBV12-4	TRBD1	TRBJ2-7	CASSLGTGYEQYF
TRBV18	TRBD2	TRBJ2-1	CASSPPVTSGGRDKQFF
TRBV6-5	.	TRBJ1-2	CASIKAVFFNYGYTF
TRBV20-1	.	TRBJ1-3	CSARDGNTIYF
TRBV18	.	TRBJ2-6	CASSPLHETVGANVLTF
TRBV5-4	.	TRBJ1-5	CASSFYERNQPQHF
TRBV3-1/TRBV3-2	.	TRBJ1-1	CASSQEVLLGDTEAFF
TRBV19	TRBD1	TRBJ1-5	CASRGTGGRKPQHF
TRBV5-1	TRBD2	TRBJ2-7	CASSQISGGTYEQYF
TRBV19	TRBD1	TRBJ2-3	CASSIEGAGGGTDTQYF
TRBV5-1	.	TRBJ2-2	CASNAVSTGELFF
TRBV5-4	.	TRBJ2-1	CASSLAARPFNEQFF
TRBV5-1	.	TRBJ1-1	CASSFGGTEAFF
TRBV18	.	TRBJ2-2	CASSLGQVNTGELFF
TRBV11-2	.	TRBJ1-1	CASSLDMNQEAFF
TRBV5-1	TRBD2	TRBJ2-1	CASSGGLAGTFNEQFF
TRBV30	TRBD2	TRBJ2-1	CAWSSGLADNEQFF
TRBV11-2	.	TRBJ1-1	CASSPRTFSEGFF
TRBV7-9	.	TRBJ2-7	CASSRLRDTLSYEQYF
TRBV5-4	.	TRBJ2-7	CASSLDGASPTYEQYF